These 22 T cell receptor beta chains came from one sample sequenced in a study of T-cell memory formation after mild COVID-19. One entry per CDR3 protein results from TCRdb running MiXCR on the 5' RACE reads. This sample has approximately 560,000 distinct CDR3 sequences, with around 15% found just once. The sample comprised PBMCs or a T cell subset sorted from them (not recorded which). These receptors all stem from an adult woman who had mild COVID-19 (a few samples of this study predate the infection). Cell type and time point are not known.

This clonotype was observed at least ten times. The chain carries TRBV11-2 and TRBJ1-2; 7 bases align to TRBD1. This CDR3 comprises 12 residues. V dropped 5 bases and J dropped 5; count of bases not matched to a gene: 2. Germline assignment: CDR1 SGHAT and CDR2 FQNNGV. CDR3 residues: CASSQGVYGYTF. For the CDR3, the DNA is TGTGCCAGCAGCCAGGGGGTGTATGGCTACACCTTC.

The chain is built from TRBV10-2 and TRBJ1-1; no firm D call. In germline, CDR1 is WSHSY, CDR2 SAAADI. This CDR3 spans 14 amino acids. V was clipped by 7 bases and J by 2 bases, with 14 bases between them. The CDR3 is CASTRGRPNTEAFF. The DNA of the CDR3 is TGCGCCAGCACCCGTGGCCGGCCTAACACTGAAGCTTTCTTT.

The rearrangement joins TRBV6-5 to TRBJ2-1; D possibly corresponds to TRBD2 (7 bases). Per germline, CDR1 MNHEY and CDR2 SVGAGI. Trimming took 4 bases from V and 6 from J, leaving 13 bases between them. The CDR3 has 14 residues. CDR3 nucleotide sequence: TGTGCCAGCAGTTGGGGGGGGCTACTCAATGAGCAGTTCTTC. Residues: CASSWGGLLNEQFF.

V and J are TRBV2 and TRBJ1-1; 7 bases map to TRBD1. Unmatched junction bases numbered 4, after V lost 6 bases and J lost 3 bases. There are 13 residues in the CDR3. CDR1 and CDR2 (germline): SNHLY, FYNNEI. CDR3 in amino acids: CASSDREYTEAFF. As DNA, the CDR3 is TGTGCCAGCAGCGACAGGGAGTACACTGAAGCTTTCTTT.

The chain joins TRBV15 to TRBJ2-1; D could derive from TRBD1 or TRBD2 (5 bases each). The ends were cut back, 0 bases at V and 8 bases at J, with 8 bases in the middle. Germline-derived CDR1 and CDR2 are LNHNV and YYDKDF (reference sequence). The CDR3 loop spans 13 amino acids. For the CDR3, the DNA is TGTGCCACCAGCAGAGATCGGGGCCATGAGCAGTTCTTC. Its translation: CATSRDRGHEQFF.

This clonotype has ten or more counts. The chain joins TRBV7-2 to TRBJ2-1; 12 bases are a match to TRBD1. The V gene end was trimmed by 8 bases and the J gene end by 3 bases; junction bases not matched to a gene: 11. The CDR3 covers 17 residues. Per germline, CDR1 SGHTA and CDR2 FQGNSA. The CDR3, as DNA: TGTGCCAGCTCCCGGGACAGGGGGCAATCGGGCTACAATGAGCAGTTCTTC. This translates into CASSRDRGQSGYNEQFF. The whole variable domain, remainder taken from reference TRBV7-2 and TRBJ2-1, is GAGVSQSPSNKVTEKGKDVELRCDPISGHTALYWYRQSLGQGLEFLIYFQGNSAPDKSGLPSDRFSAERTGGSVSTLTIQRTQQEDSAVYLCASSRDRGQSGYNEQFFGPGTRLTVL.

V and J are TRBV7-6 and TRBJ2-5; 7 bases line up with TRBD2. Germline CDR1 reads SGHVS; CDR2 reads FNYEAQ. The CDR3 contains 13 residues. With V trimmed by 5 bases and J by 6 bases, 6 bases remained unmatched. The CDR3 here is CASSPREAKTQYF. In DNA form, the CDR3 reads TGTGCCAGCAGCCCCCGGGAGGCTAAGACCCAGTACTTC.

This sequence joins TRBV24-1 and TRBJ2-1; D is unclear. The V end lost 7 bases, the J end lost 3 bases, and 15 bases lay between the germline ends. The CDR3 loop spans 15 amino acids. The V gene's germline CDR1 is KGHDR and CDR2 SFDVKD. CDR3 loop: CATSRGRKGYNEQFF. The CDR3 DNA follows: TGTGCCACCAGCCGAGGCCGTAAGGGCTACAATGAGCAGTTCTTC.

This rearrangement joins TRBV7-2 to TRBJ2-1; 10 bases align to TRBD1. In germline, CDR1 is SGHTA, CDR2 FQGNSA. This CDR3 is 16 amino acids long. Trimming removed 6 bases from V and 3 bases from J; junction bases left unmatched: 8. This chain's CDR3 is CASRSARDRGYNEQFF. The CDR3 DNA sequence: TGTGCCAGCAGGTCGGCCCGGGACAGGGGCTACAATGAGCAGTTCTTC.

The CDR3: CASSLRMVLEETQYF. CDR3 nucleotide sequence: TGTGCCAGCAGTTTAAGAATGGTCCTCGAAGAGACCCAGTACTTC. V usage is TRBV12-3 or TRBV12-4 and J usage is TRBJ2-5, with D uncertain. The CDR3 is 15 residues long. The germline V and J ends were trimmed by 2 bases and 3 bases, with 13 bases remaining between them.

This clonotype was counted at least ten times. The V call is TRBV12-3 or TRBV12-4, the J call TRBJ2-1; 8 nucleotides line up with TRBD2. The CDR3 totals 15 residues. With V trimmed by 5 bases and J by 7 bases, 10 bases remained unmatched. Here the CDR3 reads CASSPGLAEGNEQFF. Here the CDR3 DNA reads TGTGCCAGCAGTCCCGGACTAGCCGAAGGGAATGAGCAGTTCTTC.

The chain joins TRBV24-1 to TRBJ1-5, with D unclear. The CDR3 is made up of 13 amino acids. Germline loops: CDR1 KGHDR, CDR2 SFDVKD. Deletions cut 7 bases from V and 0 bases from J, with 6 bases between. CDR3 sequence reads: CATRVNSNQPQHF. CDR3 nucleotides: TGTGCCACCAGGGTCAATAGCAATCAGCCCCAGCATTTT.

This rearrangement joins TRBV29-1 to TRBJ2-7; a possible D gene is TRBD2 (5 bases). Trimming pared 0 bases from V and 3 bases from J, leaving 15 bases between. Germline CDR1 SQVTM, CDR2 ANQGSEA. The CDR3 runs 15 residues. CDR3 sequence reads: CSVEDEGAGSYEQYF. CDR3 sequence (DNA): TGCAGCGTTGAAGATGAGGGCGCAGGCAGCTACGAGCAGTACTTC.

There are a few counts of this clonotype. The rearrangement uses TRBV29-1 and TRBJ2-2; D is unclear. The V gene lost 0 bases and the J gene lost 5 bases, with 10 bases spanning the gap. Looked up from germline, CDR1 is SQVTM and CDR2 is ANQGSEA. The CDR3 extends over 14 amino acids. The CDR3 spells CSVEESRSTGELFF. The CDR3 region has the DNA TGCAGCGTTGAAGAATCTAGGAGTACCGGGGAGCTGTTTTTT.

This clonotype was detected only a few times. The chain combines TRBV7-2 with TRBJ2-7; possibly TRBD2 for D (6 bases). Germline CDR1 reads SGHTA; CDR2 reads FQGNSA. The V and J ends lost 9 bases and 1 base respectively, with 16 bases between them. This CDR3 has 14 residues. CDR3 residues: CASSSISGSYEQYF. In nucleotides, the CDR3 is TGTGCCAGTAGTTCGATTAGCGGTTCCTACGAGCAGTACTTC.

V gene TRBV7-2 combines with J gene TRBJ2-5; TRBD2 is a possible D gene (7 bases). The CDR3 sequence is 16 residues long. Germline values: CDR1 SGHTA, CDR2 FQGNSA. V was trimmed by 5 bases and J by 1 base, leaving 17 bases between them. CDR3 loop: CASSPPQGGTQETQYF. Here the CDR3 DNA reads TGTGCCAGCAGCCCCCCACAGGGAGGGACCCAAGAGACCCAGTACTTC.

This chain joins TRBV6-2 or TRBV6-3 and TRBJ2-7; tentatively, D is TRBD1 (6 bases). Deletions cut 0 bases from V and 2 bases from J, with 14 bases between. Germline V gene lookup returns CDR1 MNHEY and CDR2 SVGEGT. The CDR3 extends over 16 amino acids. CDR3 protein: CASSYSSDRTAYEQYF. CDR3 in DNA: TGTGCCAGCAGTTACTCGAGTGACAGGACTGCCTACGAGCAGTACTTC.

The chain employs TRBV18 and TRBJ1-1; tentative D call: TRBD1 (6 bases). Trimming left V 3 bases short and J 7 bases short, with 18 bases between. CDR1 KGHSH and CDR2 LQKENI come from the germline V gene. This CDR3 region has 15 residues. As DNA, the CDR3 is TGTGCCAGCTCACCTCCGGACACACAGGGACTTGAAGCTTTCTTT. Its protein is CASSPPDTQGLEAFF.

CDR3 sequence reads: CASSFFQGSEQYF. DNA of the CDR3: TGTGCCAGCAGCTTTTTCCAGGGGTCCGAGCAGTACTTC. The chain combines TRBV9 with TRBJ2-7; possible D gene TRBD1, 6 bases. Germline CDR1 is SGDLS and CDR2 is YYNGEE. The CDR3 runs to 13 residues. Trimming stripped 4 bases from V and 6 bases from J, with 14 bases between.

This clonotype was counted between two and nine times. This CDR3 reads CASSLAGTHGYTF. CDR3 sequence (DNA): TGTGCCAGCAGCTTAGCAGGGACACATGGCTACACCTTC. The V gene is TRBV7-9, the J gene TRBJ1-2; maybe TRBD1 (6 bases). In germline, CDR1 is SEHNR, CDR2 FQNEAQ (reference sequence). This CDR3 contains 13 residues. V lost 0 bases and J 6 bases, leaving 8 bases between the germline ends.

There are a few counts of this clonotype. The chain uses TRBV24-1 and TRBJ2-3; no definite D call. Germline V gives CDR1 KGHDR, CDR2 SFDVKD. The V end lost 6 bases, the J end lost 10 bases, and 16 bases lay between the germline ends. This CDR3 region has 13 residues. Written as DNA, the CDR3 is TGTGCCACCAGTCAAACGAAGGGTTCAGCGCAGTATTTT. Translated: CATSQTKGSAQYF.

This clonotype was seen a handful of times. The J gene is TRBJ1-2, the V gene TRBV18, with TRBD1 identical over 9 bases. V lost 6 bases and J lost 1; bases outside the gene matches: 6. The CDR3 loop spans 15 amino acids. CDR1 is KGHSH and CDR2 is LQKENI in the germline V gene. As DNA, the CDR3 is TGTGCCAGCTCCCTGGACAGGGGTGTTAACTATGGCTACACCTTC. Translation: CASSLDRGVNYGYTF.